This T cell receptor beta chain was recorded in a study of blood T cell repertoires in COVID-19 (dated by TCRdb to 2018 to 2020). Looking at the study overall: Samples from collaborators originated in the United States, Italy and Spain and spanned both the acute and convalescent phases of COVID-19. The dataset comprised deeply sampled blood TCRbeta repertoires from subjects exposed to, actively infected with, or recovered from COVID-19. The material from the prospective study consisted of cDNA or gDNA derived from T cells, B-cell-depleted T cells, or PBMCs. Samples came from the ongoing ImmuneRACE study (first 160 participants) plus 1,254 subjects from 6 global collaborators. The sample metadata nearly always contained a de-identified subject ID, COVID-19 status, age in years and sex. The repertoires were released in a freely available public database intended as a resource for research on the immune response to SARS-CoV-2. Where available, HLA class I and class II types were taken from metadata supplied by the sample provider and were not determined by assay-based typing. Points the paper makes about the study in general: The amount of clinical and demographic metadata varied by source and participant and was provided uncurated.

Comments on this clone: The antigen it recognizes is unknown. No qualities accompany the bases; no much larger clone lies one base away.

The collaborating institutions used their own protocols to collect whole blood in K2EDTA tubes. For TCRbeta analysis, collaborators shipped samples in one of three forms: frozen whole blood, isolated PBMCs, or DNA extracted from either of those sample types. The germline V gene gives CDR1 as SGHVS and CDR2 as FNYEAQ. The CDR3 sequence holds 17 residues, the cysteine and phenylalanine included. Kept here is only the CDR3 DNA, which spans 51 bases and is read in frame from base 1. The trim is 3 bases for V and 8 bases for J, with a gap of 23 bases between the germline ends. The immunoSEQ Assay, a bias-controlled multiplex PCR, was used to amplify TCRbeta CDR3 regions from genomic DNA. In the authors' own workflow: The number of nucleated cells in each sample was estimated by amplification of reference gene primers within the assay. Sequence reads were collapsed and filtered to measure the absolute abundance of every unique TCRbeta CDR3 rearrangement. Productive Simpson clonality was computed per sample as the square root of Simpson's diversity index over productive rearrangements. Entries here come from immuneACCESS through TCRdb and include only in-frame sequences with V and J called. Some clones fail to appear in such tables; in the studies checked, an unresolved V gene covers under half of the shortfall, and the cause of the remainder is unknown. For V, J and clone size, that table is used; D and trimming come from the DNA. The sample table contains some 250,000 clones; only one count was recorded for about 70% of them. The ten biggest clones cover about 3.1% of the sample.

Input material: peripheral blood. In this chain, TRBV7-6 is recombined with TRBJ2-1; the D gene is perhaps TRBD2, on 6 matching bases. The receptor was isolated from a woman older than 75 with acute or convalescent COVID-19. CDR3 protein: CASSLFQSGSGGDEQFF. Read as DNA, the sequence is TGTGCCAGCAGCTTGTTCCAATCGGGGAGTGGAGGGGATGAGCAGTTCTTC. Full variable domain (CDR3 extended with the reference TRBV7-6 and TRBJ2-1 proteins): GAGVSQSPRYKVTKRGQDVALRCDPISGHVSLYWYRQALGQGPEFLTYFNYEAQQDKSGLPNDRFSAERPEGSISTLTIQRTEQRDSAMYRCASSLFQSGSGGDEQFFGPGTRLTVL.